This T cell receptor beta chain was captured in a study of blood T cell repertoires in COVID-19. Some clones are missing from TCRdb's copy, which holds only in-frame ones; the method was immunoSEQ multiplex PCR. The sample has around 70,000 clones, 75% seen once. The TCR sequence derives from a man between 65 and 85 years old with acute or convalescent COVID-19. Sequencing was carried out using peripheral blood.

The CDR3 is CASRTRTGTDTQYF. DNA of the CDR3: TGTGCCAGTAGAACCCGTACAGGGACAGATACGCAGTATTTT. The genes are TRBV19 and TRBJ2-3; a possible D gene is TRBD1 (6 bases). Germline CDR1 LNHDA, CDR2 SQIVND (reference sequence). The length of the CDR3 is 14 residues. Trimming removed 6 bases at V and 3 bases at J, with 13 bases between.